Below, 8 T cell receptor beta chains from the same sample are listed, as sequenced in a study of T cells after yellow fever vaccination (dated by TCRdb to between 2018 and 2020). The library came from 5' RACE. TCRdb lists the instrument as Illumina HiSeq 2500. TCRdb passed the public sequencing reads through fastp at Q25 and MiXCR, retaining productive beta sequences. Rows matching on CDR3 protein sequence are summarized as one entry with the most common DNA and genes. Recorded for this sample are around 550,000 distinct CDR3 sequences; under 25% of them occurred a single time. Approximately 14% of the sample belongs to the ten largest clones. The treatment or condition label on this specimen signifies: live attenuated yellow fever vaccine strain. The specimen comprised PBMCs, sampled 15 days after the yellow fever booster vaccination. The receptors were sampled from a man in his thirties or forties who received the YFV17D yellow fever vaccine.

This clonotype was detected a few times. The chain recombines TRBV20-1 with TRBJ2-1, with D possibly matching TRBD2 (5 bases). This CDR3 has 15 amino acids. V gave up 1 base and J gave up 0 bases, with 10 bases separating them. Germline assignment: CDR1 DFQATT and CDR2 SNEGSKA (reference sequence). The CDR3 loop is CSARGPGFSYNEQFF. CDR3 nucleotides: TGCAGTGCTAGAGGCCCGGGGTTCTCCTACAATGAGCAGTTCTTC.

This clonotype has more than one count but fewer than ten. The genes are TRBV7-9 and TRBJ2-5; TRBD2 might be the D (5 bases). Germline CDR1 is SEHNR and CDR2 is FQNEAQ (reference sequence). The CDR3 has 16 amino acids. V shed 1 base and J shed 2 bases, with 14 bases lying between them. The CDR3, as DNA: TGTGCCAGCAGCTTAGTTGGTGGGAGTGATCAAGAGACCCAGTACTTC. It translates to CASSLVGGSDQETQYF.

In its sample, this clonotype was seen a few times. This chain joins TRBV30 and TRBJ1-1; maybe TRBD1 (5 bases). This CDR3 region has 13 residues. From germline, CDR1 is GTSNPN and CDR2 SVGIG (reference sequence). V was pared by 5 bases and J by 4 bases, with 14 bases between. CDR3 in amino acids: CAWGLGQGTEAFF. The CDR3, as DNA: TGTGCCTGGGGACTGGGGCAGGGCACTGAAGCTTTCTTT.

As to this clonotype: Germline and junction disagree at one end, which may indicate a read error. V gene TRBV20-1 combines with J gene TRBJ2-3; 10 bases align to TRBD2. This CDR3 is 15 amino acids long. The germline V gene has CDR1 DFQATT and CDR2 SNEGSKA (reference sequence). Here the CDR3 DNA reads TGCTGTGCTGCACAGACTAGCGGGAGCACAGATACGCAGTATTTT. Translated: CCAAQTSGSTDTQYF.

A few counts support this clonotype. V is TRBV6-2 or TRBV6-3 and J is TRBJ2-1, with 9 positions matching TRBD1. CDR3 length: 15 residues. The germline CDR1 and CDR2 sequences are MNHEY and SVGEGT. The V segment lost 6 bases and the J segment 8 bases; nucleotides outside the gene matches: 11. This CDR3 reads CASSQPGQGIYEQFF. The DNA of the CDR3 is TGTGCCAGCAGCCAGCCGGGACAGGGTATATATGAGCAGTTCTTC.

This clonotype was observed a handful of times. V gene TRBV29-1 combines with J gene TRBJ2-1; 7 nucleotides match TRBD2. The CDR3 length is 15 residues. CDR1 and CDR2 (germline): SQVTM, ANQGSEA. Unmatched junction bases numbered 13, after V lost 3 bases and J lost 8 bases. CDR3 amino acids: CSVDGASGFLDEQFF. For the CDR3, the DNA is TGCAGCGTTGATGGTGCTAGCGGTTTTTTGGATGAGCAGTTCTTC.

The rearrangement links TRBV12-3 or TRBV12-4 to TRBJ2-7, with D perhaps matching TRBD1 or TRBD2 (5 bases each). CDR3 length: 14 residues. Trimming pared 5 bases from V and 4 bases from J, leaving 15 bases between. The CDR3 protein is CASSHPGTEYEQYF. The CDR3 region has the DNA TGTGCCAGCAGTCATCCCGGGACGGAATACGAGCAGTACTTC.

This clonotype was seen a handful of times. CDR3 amino acids: CASSLGGMAGELFF. For the CDR3, the DNA is TGTGCCAGCAGCCTGGGGGGGATGGCCGGGGAGCTGTTTTTT. The J gene is TRBJ2-2, the V gene TRBV12-3 or TRBV12-4, with 7 nucleotides matching TRBD2. V dropped 6 bases and J dropped 6; count of bases not matched to a gene: 7. CDR3 length: 14 residues.